A selection of T cell receptor beta chains follows, all from one sample in a study of blood T cells in healthy people across ages. In TCRdb, the 5' RACE reads were re-called with MiXCR into one record per CDR3 protein. The sample shows 1.5 million to 2 million distinct CDR3 sequences, approximately 32% of them seen only once. Sequencing used blood. Receptors originate from a woman aged 25 to 39 in good health. CDR3s include the opening cysteine and the closing phenylalanine or tryptophan. A D gene is named only where the DNA matches it firmly. Clone size, where shown, is once, few, many, or a class for clones that have expanded.

V gene: TRBV29-1; CDR3 length: 13; clone size: few; J gene: TRBJ1-2; D gene: .; CDR3 protein: CSVGGGKGYGYTF; CDR3 DNA: TGCAGCGTTGGAGGGGGAAAAGGCTATGGCTACACCTTC
V gene: TRBV20-1; CDR3 length: 14; clone size: .; J gene: TRBJ2-3; D gene: .; CDR3 protein: CSARIAGPTDTQYF; CDR3 DNA: TGCAGTGCTAGGATAGCCGGCCCCACAGATACGCAGTATTTT
V gene: TRBV12-3/TRBV12-4; CDR3 length: 15; clone size: .; J gene: TRBJ1-2; D gene: .; CDR3 protein: CASSVAGGSNYGYTF; CDR3 DNA: TGTGCCAGCAGTGTAGCTGGTGGTAGTAACTATGGCTACACCTTC
V gene: TRBV27; CDR3 length: 14; clone size: .; J gene: TRBJ2-1; D gene: .; CDR3 protein: CASSLSRRGDEQFF; CDR3 DNA: TGTGCCAGCAGTTTATCTCGCCGCGGGGATGAGCAGTTCTTC
V gene: TRBV7-3; CDR3 length: 15; clone size: .; J gene: TRBJ2-1; D gene: .; CDR3 protein: CASSLVVGAPYVQFF; CDR3 DNA: TGTGCCAGCAGCTTAGTAGTGGGAGCGCCCTATGTGCAGTTCTTC
V gene: TRBV4-1; CDR3 length: 14; clone size: few; J gene: TRBJ2-1; D gene: .; CDR3 protein: CASSPVDRLNEQFF; CDR3 DNA: TGCGCCAGCAGCCCGGTCGACAGGTTGAATGAGCAGTTCTTC
V gene: TRBV6-5; CDR3 length: 15; clone size: few; J gene: TRBJ2-7; D gene: TRBD2; CDR3 protein: CASSPPASGDYEQYF; CDR3 DNA: TGTGCCAGCAGTCCCCCGGCTAGCGGGGACTACGAGCAGTACTTC
V gene: TRBV27; CDR3 length: 13; clone size: .; J gene: TRBJ2-1; D gene: .; CDR3 protein: CASKTGAYNGQFF; CDR3 DNA: TGTGCCAGCAAGACGGGAGCCTACAATGGGCAGTTCTTC
V gene: TRBV20-1; CDR3 length: 13; clone size: few; J gene: TRBJ2-5; D gene: .; CDR3 protein: CSARARDARTQYF; CDR3 DNA: TGCAGTGCTAGAGCGAGGGACGCCCGGACCCAGTACTTC
V gene: TRBV5-1; CDR3 length: 17; clone size: few; J gene: TRBJ2-3; D gene: TRBD2; CDR3 protein: CASSYAPSGTGTDTQYF; CDR3 DNA: TGCGCCAGCAGCTACGCCCCTAGCGGAACCGGGACAGATACGCAGTATTTT
V gene: TRBV6-5; CDR3 length: 17; clone size: few; J gene: TRBJ1-2; D gene: .; CDR3 protein: CASSDSAAIYRYYGYTF; CDR3 DNA: TGTGCCAGCAGTGACTCGGCAGCAATTTACCGCTACTATGGCTACACCTTC
V gene: TRBV12-3/TRBV12-4; CDR3 length: 13; clone size: few; J gene: TRBJ2-1; D gene: .; CDR3 protein: CASSGLTGSEQFF; CDR3 DNA: TGTGCCAGCAGTGGACTAACTGGGAGTGAGCAGTTCTTC
V gene: TRBV20-1; CDR3 length: 13; clone size: .; J gene: TRBJ2-1; D gene: .; CDR3 protein: CSAWLDRGGEQFF; CDR3 DNA: TGCAGTGCTTGGCTCGACCGGGGCGGTGAGCAGTTCTTC
V gene: TRBV3-1; CDR3 length: 18; clone size: few; J gene: TRBJ2-7; D gene: TRBD2; CDR3 protein: CASSQGASGLLSSYEQYF; CDR3 DNA: TGTGCCAGCAGCCAAGGGGCTAGCGGGCTACTAAGCTCCTACGAGCAGTACTTC
V gene: TRBV20-1; CDR3 length: 14; clone size: .; J gene: TRBJ1-2; D gene: TRBD1; CDR3 protein: CSARQDRTYYGYTF; CDR3 DNA: TGCAGTGCTAGACAGGACAGGACCTACTATGGCTACACCTTC
V gene: TRBV20-1; CDR3 length: 17; clone size: .; J gene: TRBJ2-7; D gene: .; CDR3 protein: CSASGQQQTRLSYEQYF; CDR3 DNA: TGCAGTGCTAGTGGTCAACAGCAAACTAGACTTTCCTACGAGCAGTACTTC
V gene: TRBV20-1; CDR3 length: 14; clone size: .; J gene: TRBJ2-7; D gene: .; CDR3 protein: CSAQGALTGNEQYF; CDR3 DNA: TGCAGTGCCCAAGGAGCCCTGACAGGTAACGAGCAGTACTTC
V gene: TRBV9; CDR3 length: 15; clone size: few; J gene: TRBJ2-5; D gene: TRBD2; CDR3 protein: CASSNWDSGTETQYF; CDR3 DNA: TGTGCCAGCAGCAATTGGGATAGCGGGACAGAGACCCAGTACTTC
V gene: TRBV27; CDR3 length: 15; clone size: .; J gene: TRBJ2-7; D gene: .; CDR3 protein: CASSPTQGIPYEQYF; CDR3 DNA: TGTGCCAGCAGTCCGACTCAGGGTATCCCCTACGAGCAGTACTTC
V gene: TRBV20-1; CDR3 length: 13; clone size: .; J gene: TRBJ1-5; D gene: .; CDR3 protein: CSASSRENQPQHF; CDR3 DNA: TGCAGTGCTAGTTCAAGAGAAAATCAGCCCCAGCATTTT
V gene: TRBV29-1; CDR3 length: 12; clone size: many; J gene: TRBJ2-3; D gene: .; CDR3 protein: CSVDGSGDTQYF; CDR3 DNA: TGCAGCGTTGATGGGAGTGGGGATACGCAGTATTTT
V gene: TRBV4-1; CDR3 length: 16; clone size: few; J gene: TRBJ2-5; D gene: TRBD2; CDR3 protein: CASSHEGLAGGETQYF; CDR3 DNA: TGCGCCAGCAGCCATGAAGGACTAGCGGGAGGTGAGACCCAGTACTTC
V gene: TRBV2; CDR3 length: 15; clone size: .; J gene: TRBJ1-5; D gene: TRBD1; CDR3 protein: CASNGQGARGGPQHF; CDR3 DNA: TGTGCCAGCAATGGACAGGGGGCGCGCGGCGGGCCCCAGCATTTT
V gene: TRBV7-9; CDR3 length: 14; clone size: few; J gene: TRBJ2-7; D gene: .; CDR3 protein: CASSLAFPGYEQYF; CDR3 DNA: TGTGCCAGCAGCTTAGCGTTCCCCGGCTACGAGCAGTACTTC
V gene: TRBV27; CDR3 length: 13; clone size: .; J gene: TRBJ1-5; D gene: .; CDR3 protein: CASSFSGVQPQHF; CDR3 DNA: TGTGCCAGCAGTTTCTCAGGGGTTCAGCCCCAGCATTTT
V gene: TRBV20-1; CDR3 length: 14; clone size: .; J gene: TRBJ2-5; D gene: TRBD1; CDR3 protein: CSAGYGTGEETQYF; CDR3 DNA: TGCAGTGCTGGGTATGGGACAGGGGAAGAGACCCAGTACTTC
V gene: TRBV20-1; CDR3 length: 13; clone size: few; J gene: TRBJ2-1; D gene: .; CDR3 protein: CSASRISYNEQFF; CDR3 DNA: TGCAGTGCTAGTCGGATCTCCTACAATGAGCAGTTCTTC
V gene: TRBV9; CDR3 length: 13; clone size: .; J gene: TRBJ1-2; D gene: TRBD1; CDR3 protein: CASSESQGAGYTF; CDR3 DNA: TGTGCCAGCAGCGAGAGCCAGGGGGCTGGCTACACCTTC
V gene: TRBV7-3; CDR3 length: 16; clone size: few; J gene: TRBJ1-2; D gene: .; CDR3 protein: CASSLKVNTRPYGYTF; CDR3 DNA: TGTGCCAGCAGCTTAAAGGTCAATACAAGACCCTATGGCTACACCTTC
V gene: TRBV5-1; CDR3 length: 14; clone size: .; J gene: TRBJ2-7; D gene: .; CDR3 protein: CASSLEKKGHEQYF; CDR3 DNA: TGCGCCAGCAGCTTGGAAAAAAAGGGCCACGAGCAGTACTTC
V gene: TRBV11-2; CDR3 length: 13; clone size: .; J gene: TRBJ2-7; D gene: .; CDR3 protein: CASSLETGSEQYF; CDR3 DNA: TGTGCCAGCAGCTTAGAAACGGGGTCGGAGCAGTACTTC
V gene: TRBV25-1; CDR3 length: 15; clone size: many; J gene: TRBJ2-1; D gene: TRBD2; CDR3 protein: CASSPGLHARNEQFF; CDR3 DNA: TGTGCCAGCAGCCCGGGACTACACGCCAGAAATGAGCAGTTCTTC
V gene: TRBV20-1; CDR3 length: 15; clone size: .; J gene: TRBJ2-7; D gene: .; CDR3 protein: CSARQKAGSSYEQYF; CDR3 DNA: TGCAGTGCTAGGCAGAAGGCGGGATCATCCTACGAGCAGTACTTC
V gene: TRBV29-1; CDR3 length: 11; clone size: few; J gene: TRBJ2-1; D gene: .; CDR3 protein: CSVSEGSWQFF; CDR3 DNA: TGCAGCGTTAGTGAGGGTTCCTGGCAGTTCTTC
V gene: TRBV27; CDR3 length: 16; clone size: .; J gene: TRBJ2-2; D gene: .; CDR3 protein: CASSLGPQRDTGELFF; CDR3 DNA: TGTGCCAGCAGTTTAGGGCCACAAAGAGACACCGGGGAGCTGTTTTTT
V gene: TRBV20-1; CDR3 length: 14; clone size: few; J gene: TRBJ2-1; D gene: .; CDR3 protein: CSANPRPRGNEQFF; CDR3 DNA: TGCAGTGCCAACCCGAGGCCCCGGGGGAATGAGCAGTTCTTC
V gene: TRBV5-1; CDR3 length: 18; clone size: few; J gene: TRBJ2-3; D gene: TRBD2; CDR3 protein: CASSDGTSGGFSTDTQYF; CDR3 DNA: TGCGCCAGCAGCGACGGGACTAGCGGGGGATTTAGCACAGATACGCAGTATTTT
V gene: TRBV7-9; CDR3 length: 15; clone size: .; J gene: TRBJ1-1; D gene: .; CDR3 protein: CASSKHEGFYTEAFF; CDR3 DNA: TGTGCCAGCAGTAAGCATGAGGGGTTTTACACTGAAGCTTTCTTT
V gene: TRBV2; CDR3 length: 14; clone size: .; J gene: TRBJ2-7; D gene: .; CDR3 protein: CAAHPPGVDYEQYF; CDR3 DNA: TGTGCCGCCCACCCTCCAGGCGTCGACTACGAGCAGTACTTC
V gene: TRBV9; CDR3 length: 16; clone size: .; J gene: TRBJ2-7; D gene: .; CDR3 protein: CASSASLSGRAYEQYF; CDR3 DNA: TGTGCCAGCAGCGCGAGTTTGAGCGGGCGAGCCTACGAGCAGTACTTC
V gene: TRBV2; CDR3 length: 14; clone size: .; J gene: TRBJ2-3; D gene: TRBD2; CDR3 protein: CASGTKRSTDTQYF; CDR3 DNA: TGTGCCAGCGGGACTAAGCGGTCCACAGATACGCAGTATTTT
V gene: TRBV5-1; CDR3 length: 16; clone size: few; J gene: TRBJ2-5; D gene: TRBD2; CDR3 protein: CASSLERGRVQETQYF; CDR3 DNA: TGCGCCAGCAGCTTGGAGCGGGGCCGGGTTCAAGAGACCCAGTACTTC
V gene: TRBV4-1; CDR3 length: 21; clone size: .; J gene: TRBJ2-3; D gene: .; CDR3 protein: CASSQVSERGVEIVGTDTQYF; CDR3 DNA: TGCGCCAGCAGCCAAGTATCGGAAAGGGGAGTCGAAATAGTTGGAACAGATACGCAGTATTTT
V gene: TRBV7-8; CDR3 length: 20; clone size: once; J gene: TRBJ2-1; D gene: TRBD1; CDR3 protein: CASSVFIGTGSSGSYNEQFF; CDR3 DNA: TGTGCCAGCAGCGTATTTATCGGGACAGGGTCGTCGGGGTCCTACAATGAGCAGTTCTTC
V gene: TRBV5-1; CDR3 length: 14; clone size: few; J gene: TRBJ2-3; D gene: TRBD2; CDR3 protein: CASSGAGAGDTQYF; CDR3 DNA: TGCGCCAGCAGCGGAGCGGGAGCGGGAGATACGCAGTATTTT
V gene: TRBV11-2; CDR3 length: 14; clone size: .; J gene: TRBJ2-5; D gene: .; CDR3 protein: CASSEGSKQETQYF; CDR3 DNA: TGTGCCAGCAGCGAGGGATCCAAACAAGAGACCCAGTACTTC
V gene: TRBV6-1; CDR3 length: 15; clone size: few; J gene: TRBJ1-4; D gene: .; CDR3 protein: CASTARMGSWEKLFF; CDR3 DNA: TGTGCCAGCACCGCTAGAATGGGGTCATGGGAAAAACTGTTTTTT
V gene: TRBV3-1; CDR3 length: 13; clone size: .; J gene: TRBJ2-1; D gene: TRBD2; CDR3 protein: CASSHPQAGEQFF; CDR3 DNA: TGTGCCAGCAGCCACCCCCAAGCGGGGGAGCAGTTCTTC
V gene: TRBV7-3; CDR3 length: 16; clone size: few; J gene: TRBJ2-1; D gene: TRBD2; CDR3 protein: CASSLRSSGLGNEQFF; CDR3 DNA: TGTGCCAGCAGCCTGCGGTCTAGCGGTCTAGGCAATGAGCAGTTCTTC
V gene: TRBV20-1; CDR3 length: 12; clone size: .; J gene: TRBJ1-2; D gene: .; CDR3 protein: CSAEGQNYGYTF; CDR3 DNA: TGCAGTGCCGAGGGACAAAACTATGGCTACACCTTC